This T cell receptor (beta chain) was found in a study of blood T cells in healthy people across ages. CDR1 is DFQATT and CDR2 is SNEGSKA in the germline V gene (reference sequence). The CDR3 has 14 amino acids. Trimming cost V 0 bases and J 7 bases; bases outside gene matches: 7. The amount of total RNA extracted per sample was at least 5.5 micrograms. The sample holds one count of this clonotype. Sample-barcoded 5' priming and a J-beta primer mix drove a second PCR of roughly 6 to 12 cycles. TCRdb recomputed calls from the 5' RACE reads with MiXCR, one row per CDR3 protein. The table shows 800,000 or so distinct CDR3 sequences, with roughly 46% occurring only once.

The receptor was isolated from a man at least 80 years old in good health. The rearrangement joins TRBV20-1 to TRBJ1-2, with 8 positions matching TRBD1. Input material: blood. The CDR3 loop is CSAREAQGVCGYTF. CDR3 DNA sequence: TGCAGTGCTAGAGAGGCACAGGGGGTGTGTGGCTACACCTTC.